The next 14 T cell receptor beta chains were all read from a single sample in a study of shared clonotypes between healthy human individuals. Profiled with immunoSEQ multiplex PCR; TCRdb holds only in-frame clones, not every one. Of roughly 2,300,000 clones listed, 85% to 95% were seen once; the top ten hold 0.37%. Sequenced input: naive CD4+ T cells from PBMCs. This sample's subset: CD45RA+ positively selected. These receptor sequences come from a man aged 18 to 29 in good health. Some clones in this sample may be carry-over from other donors' samples.

CDR3 DNA sequence: TGTGCCAGCAGCCCCACCCCCGGGGGGGCGACAGGGTTTGGTCAGCCCCAGCATTTT. The encoded protein is CASSPTPGGATGFGQPQHF. The gene calls are TRBV7-9 and TRBJ1-5; 7 bases are a match to TRBD1. J was trimmed by 6 bases and V by 5 bases; bases with no gene match: 22. Germline V gene sequence: CDR1 SEHNR, CDR2 FQNEAQ (reference sequence). This CDR3 region has 19 residues.

The V gene is TRBV7-9, the J gene TRBJ2-6; tentatively, D is TRBD1 or TRBD2 (5 bases each). V lost 0 bases and J lost 4, with 13 bases in between. This CDR3 is built from 17 residues. Germline CDR1 SEHNR, CDR2 FQNEAQ (reference sequence). This chain's CDR3 is CASSLAGALSGANVLTF. Written as DNA, the CDR3 is TGTGCCAGCAGCTTAGCCGGGGCGCTGTCCGGGGCCAACGTCCTGACTTTC.

This rearrangement joins TRBV7-2 to TRBJ2-7; D is perhaps TRBD2 (6 bases). Germline-derived CDR1 and CDR2 are SGHTA and FQGNSA. The V and J ends lost 3 bases and 1 base respectively, with 10 bases between them. This CDR3 is 14 amino acids long. The CDR3 DNA follows: TGTGCCAGCAGCTTCTCTGGGACTTCCTACGAGCAGTACTTC. Its translation is CASSFSGTSYEQYF.

This chain joins TRBV5-5 and TRBJ2-3; a possible D gene is TRBD1 (6 bases). Germline V lookup: CDR1 SGHKS, CDR2 YYEKEE (reference sequence). V was shortened by 5 bases and J by 4 bases, with 20 bases between the two germline ends. The CDR3 is made up of 16 amino acids. This CDR3 reads CASSGGWTVTADTQYF. CDR3 sequence (DNA): TGTGCCAGCAGTGGCGGATGGACAGTGACCGCAGATACGCAGTATTTT.

The chain is built from TRBV2 and TRBJ2-2; 9 bases map to TRBD2. The ends lost 6 bases at V and 4 bases at J; junction bases unmatched: 9. The V gene's germline CDR1 is SNHLY and CDR2 FYNNEI. CDR3 length: 16 residues. The CDR3 region is CASRETSGGVTGELFF. The CDR3 nucleotides are TGTGCCAGCAGGGAGACTAGCGGTGGGGTCACCGGGGAGCTGTTTTTT. Together with reference TRBV2 and TRBJ2-2, the CDR3 gives the full variable domain: EPEVTQTPSHQVTQMGQEVILRCVPISNHLYFYWYRQILGQKVEFLVSFYNNEISEKSEIFDDQFSVERPDGSNFTLKIRSTKLEDSAMYFCASRETSGGVTGELFFGEGSRLTVL.

The CDR3 loop is CASSTRQGGGSGANVLTF. The CDR3 coding sequence is TGCGCCAGCAGCACCCGACAGGGAGGGGGTTCTGGGGCCAACGTCCTGACTTTC. The V gene is TRBV5-1, the J gene TRBJ2-6; either TRBD1 or TRBD2 may fit D (7 bases each). The germline gives CDR1 SGHRS, CDR2 YFSETQ. The CDR3 length is 18 residues. Trimming removed 4 bases at V and 1 base at J, with 18 bases between.

V and J are TRBV19 and TRBJ1-5; tentative D call: TRBD1 (5 bases). The ends were cut back, 7 bases at V and 6 bases at J, with 16 bases in the middle. The length of the CDR3 is 14 residues. The germline V gene encodes CDR1 LNHDA and CDR2 SQIVND (reference sequence). Written as DNA, the CDR3 is TGTGCCAGTAATCCCCAGGGAAGGGGTCAGCCCCAGCATTTT. Its translation: CASNPQGRGQPQHF.

V is TRBV2 and J is TRBJ2-3, with D uncertain. V lost 5 bases and J 0 bases, leaving 9 bases between the germline ends. The CDR3 runs to 14 residues. Germline V lookup: CDR1 SNHLY, CDR2 FYNNEI. CDR3 protein: CASSPVGSTDTQYF. The CDR3 coding sequence is TGTGCCAGCAGTCCGGTGGGGAGCACAGATACGCAGTATTTT.

This clone was detected only a few times. Other DNA sequences in this sample translate to the same CDR3. The V gene is TRBV9, the J gene TRBJ1-1, with D unclear. The CDR3 length is 14 residues. V was cut by 0 bases and J by 1 base, with 7 bases left in between. Looked up from germline, CDR1 is SGDLS and CDR2 is YYNGEE. CDR3 nucleotide sequence: TGTGCCAGCAGCGTAGGTCGGGGGAACACTGAAGCTTTCTTT. Translated: CASSVGRGNTEAFF.

CDR3 residues: CASSVSLAGATDTQYF. The CDR3, as DNA: TGTGCCAGCAGCGTAAGCCTAGCGGGAGCCACAGATACGCAGTATTTT. This chain connects TRBV9 to TRBJ2-3, with 10 bases lining up with TRBD2. CDR1 is SGDLS, CDR2 YYNGEE, per germline. With 1 base clipped from V and 2 bases from J, the junction kept 4 bases outside the gene matches. This CDR3 has 16 amino acids.

This clone was seen once. The J gene is TRBJ1-2, the V gene TRBV6-5; D gene uncertain. V gave up 10 bases and J gave up 7 bases, with 19 bases separating them. CDR1 is MNHEY, CDR2 SVGAGI, per germline. The CDR3 has 13 residues. CDR3 nucleotide sequence: TGTGCCACCTCCTCCTGGGGTTCGTCTGGCTACACCTTC. It specifies CATSSWGSSGYTF.

J is TRBJ2-2 and V is TRBV4-1, with TRBD2 matching 7 bases. CDR3 length: 17 residues. Losses at the gene ends were 1 base for V and 1 base for J; bases not matched to a gene: 6. CDR1 is MGHRA, CDR2 YSYEKL, per germline. CDR3 coding DNA: TGCGCCAGCAGCCAAGGAGTGGCGGGGGTGAACACCGGGGAGCTGTTTTTT. Translating gives CASSQGVAGVNTGELFF.

The V and J genes are TRBV12-5 and TRBJ1-2; maybe TRBD1 (6 bases). This CDR3 has 12 residues. The germline CDR1 and CDR2 sequences are LGHNT and FRNRAP. Trimming took off 6 bases at V and 2 bases at J, with 7 bases between the two ends. In DNA, the CDR3 is TGTGCTAGTGGGGACAGCAACTATGGCTACACCTTC. This codes for CASGDSNYGYTF. The variable domain in full, completed from reference TRBV12-5 and TRBJ1-2, reads DARVTQTPRHKVTEMGQEVTMRCQPILGHNTVFWYRQTMMQGLELLAYFRNRAPLDDSGMPKDRFSAEMPDATLATLKIQPSEPRDSAVYFCASGDSNYGYTFGSGTRLTVV.

The rearrangement links TRBV11-1 to TRBJ2-7; 9 bases are a match to TRBD1. The V gene's germline CDR1 is SGHAT and CDR2 FQDESV (reference sequence). The CDR3 runs to 18 residues. V trimming: 5 bases; J trimming: 5 bases; junction bases outside the gene matches: 19. Written as DNA, the CDR3 is TGTGCCAGCAGCCAACTCTCCGGGACAGGGCTCCCACAAAACGAGCAGTACTTC. Its translation: CASSQLSGTGLPQNEQYF.